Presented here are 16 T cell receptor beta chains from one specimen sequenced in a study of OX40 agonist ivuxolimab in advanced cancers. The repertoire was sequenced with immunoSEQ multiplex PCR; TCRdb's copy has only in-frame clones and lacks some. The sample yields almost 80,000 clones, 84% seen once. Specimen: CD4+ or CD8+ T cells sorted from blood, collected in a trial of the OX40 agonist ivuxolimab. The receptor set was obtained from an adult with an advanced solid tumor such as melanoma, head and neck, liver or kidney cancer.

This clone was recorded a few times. The CDR3 spells CASSPLGQPQHF. The CDR3, as DNA: TGTGCCAGCAGTCCCCTCGGGCAGCCCCAGCATTTT. This chain connects TRBV27 to TRBJ1-5; D not certain. The V end was cut by 5 bases, the J end by 7 bases, with 9 bases between. The germline V gene has CDR1 MNHEY and CDR2 SMNVEV (reference sequence). The CDR3 contains 12 residues.

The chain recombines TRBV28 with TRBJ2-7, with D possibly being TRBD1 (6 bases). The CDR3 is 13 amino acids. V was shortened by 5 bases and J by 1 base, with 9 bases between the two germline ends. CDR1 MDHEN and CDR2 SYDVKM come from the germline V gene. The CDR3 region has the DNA TGTGCCAGCAGTCCAGGACAGTCCTACGAGCAGTACTTC. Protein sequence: CASSPGQSYEQYF.

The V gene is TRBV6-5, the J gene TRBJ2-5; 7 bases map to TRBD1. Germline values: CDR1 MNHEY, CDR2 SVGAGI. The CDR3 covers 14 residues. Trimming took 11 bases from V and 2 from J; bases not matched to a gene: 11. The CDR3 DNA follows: TGTGCCGCAAACAGGGACAGTCCTCAAGAGACCCAGTACTTC. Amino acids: CAANRDSPQETQYF.

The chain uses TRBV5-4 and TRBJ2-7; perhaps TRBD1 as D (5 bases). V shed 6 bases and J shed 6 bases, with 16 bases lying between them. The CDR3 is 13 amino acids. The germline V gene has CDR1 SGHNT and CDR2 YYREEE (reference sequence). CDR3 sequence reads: CASMGRDEREQYF. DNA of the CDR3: TGTGCCAGCATGGGGCGCGATGAACGCGAGCAGTACTTC. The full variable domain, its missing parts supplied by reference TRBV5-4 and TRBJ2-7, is ETGVTQSPTHLIKTRGQQVTLRCSSQSGHNTVSWYQQALGQGPQFIFQYYREEENGRGNFPPRFSGLQFPNYSSELNVNALELDDSALYLCASMGRDEREQYFGPGTRLTVT.

CDR3 in amino acids: CASSYGPGEKLFF. In nucleotides, the CDR3 is TGTGCCAGCAGTTACGGTCCGGGTGAAAAACTGTTTTTT. The V call is TRBV6-5, the J call TRBJ1-4, with unresolved D. The CDR3 consists of 13 residues. In germline, CDR1 is MNHEY, CDR2 SVGAGI. V dropped 2 bases and J dropped 7 bases, with 8 bases sitting between them.

The CDR3 loop reads CASSYGGGRETQYF. CDR3 DNA: TGTGCCAGCAGTTACGGCGGGGGCCGGGAGACCCAGTACTTC. The chain employs TRBV6-6 and TRBJ2-5; TRBD2 is a possible D gene (7 bases). Germline V gene sequence: CDR1 MNHNY, CDR2 SVGAGI (reference sequence). The germline V and J ends were trimmed by 2 bases and 5 bases, with 12 bases remaining between them. The CDR3 runs to 14 residues.

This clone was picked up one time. CDR3 coding DNA: TGTGCCAGTAGTACAGGGCATAGCAATCAGCCCCAGCATTTT. It translates to CASSTGHSNQPQHF. The chain has TRBV19 and TRBJ1-5, with D maybe TRBD1 (5 bases). V gave up 4 bases and J gave up 0 bases, with 7 bases separating them. Germline CDR1 LNHDA, CDR2 SQIVND (reference sequence). This CDR3 is built from 14 residues.

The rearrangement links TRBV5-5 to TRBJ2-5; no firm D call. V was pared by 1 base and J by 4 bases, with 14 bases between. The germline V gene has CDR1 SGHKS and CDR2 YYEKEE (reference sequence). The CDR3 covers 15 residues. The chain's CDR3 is CASSLTSDLGETQYF. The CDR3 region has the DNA TGTGCCAGCAGCTTGACATCAGACCTAGGAGAGACCCAGTACTTC.

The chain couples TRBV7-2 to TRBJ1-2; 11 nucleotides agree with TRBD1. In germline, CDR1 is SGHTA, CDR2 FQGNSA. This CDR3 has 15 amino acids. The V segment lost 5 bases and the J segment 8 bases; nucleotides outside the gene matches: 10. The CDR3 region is CASSAIGQGAYGYTF. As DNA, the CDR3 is TGTGCCAGCAGCGCCATAGGACAGGGGGCTTACGGCTACACCTTC.

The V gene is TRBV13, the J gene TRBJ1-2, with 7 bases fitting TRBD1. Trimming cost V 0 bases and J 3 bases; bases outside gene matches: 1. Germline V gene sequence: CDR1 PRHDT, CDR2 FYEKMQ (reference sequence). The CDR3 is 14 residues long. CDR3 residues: CASSLGGQYYGYTF. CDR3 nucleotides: TGTGCCAGCAGCTTAGGGGGACAGTACTATGGCTACACCTTC.

The CDR3 region has the DNA TGTGCCAGCAGCGTCCGCGGACAGAGCTACGAGCAGTACTTC. Translated: CASSVRGQSYEQYF. The chain combines TRBV7-9 with TRBJ2-7, with a possible D match to TRBD1 (6 bases). This CDR3 is built from 14 residues. Trimming removed 5 bases from V and 3 bases from J, with 14 bases in between. Germline CDR1 SEHNR, CDR2 FQNEAQ (reference sequence).

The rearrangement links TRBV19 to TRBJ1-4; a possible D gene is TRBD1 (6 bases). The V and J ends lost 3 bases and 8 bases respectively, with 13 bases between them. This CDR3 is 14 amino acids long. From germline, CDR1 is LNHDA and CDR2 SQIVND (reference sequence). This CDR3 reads CASSIGGAREKLFF. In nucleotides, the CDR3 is TGTGCCAGTAGTATTGGGGGGGCTCGGGAAAAACTGTTTTTT.

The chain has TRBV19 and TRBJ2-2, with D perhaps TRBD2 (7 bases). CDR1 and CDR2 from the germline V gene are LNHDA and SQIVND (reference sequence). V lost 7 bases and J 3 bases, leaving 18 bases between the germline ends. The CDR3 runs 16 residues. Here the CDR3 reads CASTNGGGGDTGELFF. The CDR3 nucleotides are TGTGCCAGTACCAATGGCGGGGGCGGGGACACCGGGGAGCTGTTTTTT.

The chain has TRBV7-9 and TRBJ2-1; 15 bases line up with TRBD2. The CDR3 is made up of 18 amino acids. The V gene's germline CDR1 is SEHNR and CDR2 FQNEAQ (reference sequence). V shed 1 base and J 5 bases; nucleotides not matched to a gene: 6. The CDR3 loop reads CASSLEGTSGRFNNEQFF. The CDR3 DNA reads TGTGCCAGCAGCTTAGAGGGGACTAGCGGGAGGTTTAACAATGAGCAGTTCTTC.

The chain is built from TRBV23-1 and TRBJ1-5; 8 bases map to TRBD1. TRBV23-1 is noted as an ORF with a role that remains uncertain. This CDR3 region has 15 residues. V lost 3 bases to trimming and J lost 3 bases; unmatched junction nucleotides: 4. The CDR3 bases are TGCGCCAGCAGTCAGTACAGGGGGACCAATCAGCCCCAGCATTTT. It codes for CASSQYRGTNQPQHF.

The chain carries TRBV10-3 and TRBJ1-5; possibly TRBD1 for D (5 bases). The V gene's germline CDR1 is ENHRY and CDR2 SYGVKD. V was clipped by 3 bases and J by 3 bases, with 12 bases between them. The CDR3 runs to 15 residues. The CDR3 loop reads CAISERQGPNQPQHF. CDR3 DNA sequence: TGTGCCATCAGTGAAAGGCAGGGCCCCAATCAGCCCCAGCATTTT.